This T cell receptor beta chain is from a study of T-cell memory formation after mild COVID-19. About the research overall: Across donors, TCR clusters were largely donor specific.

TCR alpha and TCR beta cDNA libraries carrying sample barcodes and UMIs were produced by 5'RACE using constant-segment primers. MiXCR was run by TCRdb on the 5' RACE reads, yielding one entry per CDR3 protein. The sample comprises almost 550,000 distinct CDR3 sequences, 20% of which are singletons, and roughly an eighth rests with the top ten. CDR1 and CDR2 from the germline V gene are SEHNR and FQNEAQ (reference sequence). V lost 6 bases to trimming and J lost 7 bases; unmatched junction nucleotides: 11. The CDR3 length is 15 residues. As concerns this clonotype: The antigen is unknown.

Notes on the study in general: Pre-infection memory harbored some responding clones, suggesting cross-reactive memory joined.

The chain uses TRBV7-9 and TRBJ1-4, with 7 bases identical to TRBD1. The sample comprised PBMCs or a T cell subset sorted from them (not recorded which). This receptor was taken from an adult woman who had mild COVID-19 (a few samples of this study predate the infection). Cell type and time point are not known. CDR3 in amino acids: CASSYTTGSIEKLFF. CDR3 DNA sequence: TGTGCCAGCAGTTATACGACAGGGTCAATTGAAAAACTGTTTTTT.